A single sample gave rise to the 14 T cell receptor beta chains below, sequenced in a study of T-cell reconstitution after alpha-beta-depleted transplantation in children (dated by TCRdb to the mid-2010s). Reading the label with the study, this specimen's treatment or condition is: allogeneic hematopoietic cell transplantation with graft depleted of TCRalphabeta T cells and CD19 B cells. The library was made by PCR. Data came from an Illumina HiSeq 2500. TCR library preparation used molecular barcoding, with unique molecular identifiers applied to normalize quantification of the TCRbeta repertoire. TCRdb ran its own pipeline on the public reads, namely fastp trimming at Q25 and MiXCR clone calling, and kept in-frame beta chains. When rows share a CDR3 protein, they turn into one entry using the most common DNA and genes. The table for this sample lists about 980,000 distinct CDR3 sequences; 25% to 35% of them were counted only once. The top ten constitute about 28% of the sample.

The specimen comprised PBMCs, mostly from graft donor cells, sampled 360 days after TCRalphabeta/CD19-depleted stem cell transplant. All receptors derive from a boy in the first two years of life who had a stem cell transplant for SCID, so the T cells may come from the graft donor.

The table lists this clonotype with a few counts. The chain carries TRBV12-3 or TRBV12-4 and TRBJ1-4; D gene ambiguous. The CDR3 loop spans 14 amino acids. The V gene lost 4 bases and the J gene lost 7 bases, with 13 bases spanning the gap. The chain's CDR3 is CASSSLTVGEKLFF. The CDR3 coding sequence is TGTGCCAGCAGTTCGCTGACGGTGGGTGAAAAACTGTTTTTT.

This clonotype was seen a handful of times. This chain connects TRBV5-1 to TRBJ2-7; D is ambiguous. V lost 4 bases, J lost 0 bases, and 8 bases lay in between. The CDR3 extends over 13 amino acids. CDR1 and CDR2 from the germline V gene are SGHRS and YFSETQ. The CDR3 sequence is CASSPRNSYEQYF. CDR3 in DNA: TGCGCCAGCAGCCCCCGGAACTCCTACGAGCAGTACTTC.

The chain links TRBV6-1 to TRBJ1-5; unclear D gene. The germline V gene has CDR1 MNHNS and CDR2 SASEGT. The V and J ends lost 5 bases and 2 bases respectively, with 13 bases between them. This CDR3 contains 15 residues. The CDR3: CASSTYREGNQPQHF. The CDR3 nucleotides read TGTGCCAGCAGTACCTACCGGGAGGGCAATCAGCCCCAGCATTTT.

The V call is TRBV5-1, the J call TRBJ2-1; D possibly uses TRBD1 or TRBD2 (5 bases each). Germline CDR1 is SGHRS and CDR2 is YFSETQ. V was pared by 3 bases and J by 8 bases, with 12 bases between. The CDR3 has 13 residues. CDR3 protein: CASSWTRGDEQFF. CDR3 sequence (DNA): TGCGCCAGCAGCTGGACACGAGGGGATGAGCAGTTCTTC. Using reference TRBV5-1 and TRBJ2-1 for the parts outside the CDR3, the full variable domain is KAGVTQTPRYLIKTRGQQVTLSCSPISGHRSVSWYQQTPGQGLQFLFEYFSETQRNKGNFPGRFSGRQFSNSRSEMNVSTLELGDSALYLCASSWTRGDEQFFGPGTRLTVL.

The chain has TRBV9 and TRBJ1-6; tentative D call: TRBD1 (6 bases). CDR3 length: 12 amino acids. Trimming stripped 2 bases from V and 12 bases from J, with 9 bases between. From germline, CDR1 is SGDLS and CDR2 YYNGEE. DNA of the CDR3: TGTGCCAGCAGCGTTCCGACAGGACCCCTCCACTTT. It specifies CASSVPTGPLHF.

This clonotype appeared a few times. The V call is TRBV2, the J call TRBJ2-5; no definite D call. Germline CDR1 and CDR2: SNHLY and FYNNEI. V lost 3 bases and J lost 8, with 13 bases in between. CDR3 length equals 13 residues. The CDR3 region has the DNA TGTGCCAGCAGTGAGGCGGCAGATGGAACCCAGTACTTC. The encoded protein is CASSEAADGTQYF.

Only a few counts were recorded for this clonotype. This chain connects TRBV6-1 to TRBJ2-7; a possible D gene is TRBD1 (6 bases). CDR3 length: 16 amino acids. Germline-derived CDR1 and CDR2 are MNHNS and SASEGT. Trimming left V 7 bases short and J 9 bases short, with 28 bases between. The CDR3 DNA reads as TGTGCCAGCACCTTCGACAGGACCCTTTCCCTCCTCCGGCAGTACTTC. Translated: CASTFDRTLSLLRQYF.

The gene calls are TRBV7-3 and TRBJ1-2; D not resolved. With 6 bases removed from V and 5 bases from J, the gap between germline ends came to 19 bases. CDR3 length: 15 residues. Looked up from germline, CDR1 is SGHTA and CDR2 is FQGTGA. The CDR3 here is CASRPGVLENYGYTF. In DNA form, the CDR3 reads TGTGCCAGCAGACCTGGGGTCCTAGAGAATTATGGCTACACCTTC.

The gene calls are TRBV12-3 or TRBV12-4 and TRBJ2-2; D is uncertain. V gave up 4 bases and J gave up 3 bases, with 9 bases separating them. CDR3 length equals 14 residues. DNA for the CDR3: TGTGCCAGCAGTTACGCCGATCACACCGGGGAGCTGTTTTTT. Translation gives CASSYADHTGELFF.

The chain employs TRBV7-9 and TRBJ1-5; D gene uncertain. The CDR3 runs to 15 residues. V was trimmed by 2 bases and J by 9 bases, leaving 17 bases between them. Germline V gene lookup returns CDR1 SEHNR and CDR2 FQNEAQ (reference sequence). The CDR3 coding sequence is TGTGCCAGCAGCTTATCTGTGGCAGGCCTGACGCCCCAGCATTTT. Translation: CASSLSVAGLTPQHF.

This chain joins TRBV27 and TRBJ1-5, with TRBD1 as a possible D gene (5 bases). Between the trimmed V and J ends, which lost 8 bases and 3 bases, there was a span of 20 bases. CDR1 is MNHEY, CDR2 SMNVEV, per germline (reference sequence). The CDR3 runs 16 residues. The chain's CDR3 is CASPVAGLGFNQPQHF. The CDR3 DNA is TGTGCCAGCCCCGTAGCAGGGTTGGGTTTCAATCAGCCCCAGCATTTT.

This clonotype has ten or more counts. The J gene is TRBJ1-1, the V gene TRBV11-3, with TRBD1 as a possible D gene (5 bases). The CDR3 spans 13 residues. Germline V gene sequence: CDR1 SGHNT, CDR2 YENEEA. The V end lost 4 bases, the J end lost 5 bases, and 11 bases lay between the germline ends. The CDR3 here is CASSSTGQTEAFF. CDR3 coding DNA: TGTGCCAGCAGCTCAACCGGACAAACTGAAGCTTTCTTT.

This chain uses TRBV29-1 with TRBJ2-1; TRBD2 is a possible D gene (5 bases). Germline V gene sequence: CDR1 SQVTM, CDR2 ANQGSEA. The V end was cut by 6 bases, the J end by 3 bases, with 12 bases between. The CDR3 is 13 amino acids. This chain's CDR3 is CSVVRTSYNEQFF. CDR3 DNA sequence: TGCAGCGTCGTTCGAACTAGCTACAATGAGCAGTTCTTC.

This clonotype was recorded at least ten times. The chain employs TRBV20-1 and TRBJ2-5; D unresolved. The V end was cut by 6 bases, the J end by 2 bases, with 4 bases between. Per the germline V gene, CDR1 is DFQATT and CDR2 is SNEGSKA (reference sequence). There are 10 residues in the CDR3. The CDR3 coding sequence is TGCAGTGCAGAGCAAGAGACCCAGTACTTC. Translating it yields CSAEQETQYF.